This T cell receptor (beta chain) was identified during a study of T-cell memory formation after mild COVID-19. The overall study: Among the donors, TCR clusters were largely specific to each donor.

TCRdb reprocessed the 5' RACE reads with MiXCR, giving one entry per CDR3 protein. This sample has just over 300,000 distinct CDR3 sequences; approximately 19% occur once, and the top ten carry around 20%. The sample taken for sequencing was PBMCs or a T cell subset sorted from them (not recorded which). This receptor was taken from a man aged 18-30 years who had mild COVID-19 (a few samples of this study predate the infection). Cell type and time point are not known.

CDR3: CSASQGTNEKLFF. The CDR3 DNA reads as TGCAGTGCGAGTCAGGGGACTAATGAAAAACTGTTTTTT. The gene calls are TRBV20-1 and TRBJ1-4, with D tentatively TRBD1 (6 bases). Trimming left V 6 bases short and J 2 bases short, with 10 bases between. The length of the CDR3 is 13 residues. Germline V gene sequence: CDR1 DFQATT, CDR2 SNEGSKA (reference sequence).